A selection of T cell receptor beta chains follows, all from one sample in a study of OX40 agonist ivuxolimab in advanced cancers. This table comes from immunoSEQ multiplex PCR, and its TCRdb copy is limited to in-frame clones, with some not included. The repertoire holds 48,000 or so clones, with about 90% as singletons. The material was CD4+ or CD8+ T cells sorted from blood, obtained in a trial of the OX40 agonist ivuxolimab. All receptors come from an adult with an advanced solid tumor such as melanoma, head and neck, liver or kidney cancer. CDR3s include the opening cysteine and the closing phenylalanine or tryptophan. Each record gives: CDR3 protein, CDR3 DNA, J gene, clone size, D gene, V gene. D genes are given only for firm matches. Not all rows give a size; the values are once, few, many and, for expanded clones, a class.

cdr3_aa: CASSLSAGPEAFF
cdr3_nt: TGTGCCAGCAGCCTTTCGGCAGGACCTGAAGCTTTCTTT
j_call: TRBJ1-1
clone_size: .
d_call: .
v_call: TRBV13

cdr3_aa: CASGLGPDRAVADTQYF
cdr3_nt: TGTGCTAGTGGTTTGGGTCCAGACAGGGCAGTAGCAGATACGCAGTATTTT
j_call: TRBJ2-3
clone_size: .
d_call: TRBD1
v_call: TRBV12-5

cdr3_aa: CASRPDRGHVGELFF
cdr3_nt: TGTGCCAGCAGACCTGACAGGGGGCATGTCGGGGAGCTGTTTTTT
j_call: TRBJ2-2
clone_size: .
d_call: TRBD1
v_call: TRBV7-6

cdr3_aa: CASSLEHGSQETQYF
cdr3_nt: TGTGCCAGCAGCTTAGAGCACGGCAGCCAAGAGACCCAGTACTTC
j_call: TRBJ2-5
clone_size: .
d_call: .
v_call: TRBV7-8

cdr3_aa: CASSLEDRGRDEQFF
cdr3_nt: TGTGCCAGCAGCTTAGAGGACAGGGGGCGCGATGAGCAGTTCTTC
j_call: TRBJ2-1
clone_size: .
d_call: TRBD1
v_call: TRBV11-3

cdr3_aa: CASSPVGTSGVNEQFF
cdr3_nt: TGTGCCAGCAGCCCTGTGGGGACTAGCGGGGTAAATGAGCAGTTCTTC
j_call: TRBJ2-1
clone_size: .
d_call: TRBD2
v_call: TRBV5-6

cdr3_aa: CASSLDTDRYTF
cdr3_nt: TGCGCCAGCAGCCTAGATACAGATCGCTACACCTTC
j_call: TRBJ1-2
clone_size: once
d_call: .
v_call: TRBV5-1

cdr3_aa: CASSNDRGNQPQHF
cdr3_nt: TGTGCCAGCAGCAACGACAGGGGCAATCAGCCCCAGCATTTT
j_call: TRBJ1-5
clone_size: few
d_call: TRBD1
v_call: TRBV7-3

cdr3_aa: CASSIFDASGETQYF
cdr3_nt: TGTGCCAGTAGTATATTCGACGCCTCGGGAGAGACCCAGTACTTC
j_call: TRBJ2-5
clone_size: .
d_call: .
v_call: TRBV19

cdr3_aa: CAWTISGGRDTQYF
cdr3_nt: TGTGCCTGGACCATCAGCGGGGGGAGAGATACGCAGTATTTT
j_call: TRBJ2-3
clone_size: .
d_call: TRBD2
v_call: TRBV30

cdr3_aa: CASSLYPRGLRIQYF
cdr3_nt: TGCGCCAGCAGCCTATATCCCAGGGGGCTTCGTATTCAGTACTTC
j_call: TRBJ2-4
clone_size: .
d_call: TRBD1
v_call: TRBV4-1

cdr3_aa: CASRVWGVPTTNEKLFF
cdr3_nt: TGCGCCAGCAGGGTATGGGGGGTGCCCACAACTAATGAAAAACTGTTTTTT
j_call: TRBJ1-4
clone_size: .
d_call: .
v_call: TRBV5-1

cdr3_aa: CASRSSGGTQETQYF
cdr3_nt: TGTGCCAGCCGTTCTAGCGGGGGGACTCAAGAGACCCAGTACTTC
j_call: TRBJ2-5
clone_size: .
d_call: TRBD2
v_call: TRBV6-5

cdr3_aa: CASSDSRTVQGQETQYF
cdr3_nt: TGTGCCAGCAGTGATTCACGGACGGTCCAAGGGCAAGAGACCCAGTACTTC
j_call: TRBJ2-5
clone_size: .
d_call: .
v_call: TRBV2

cdr3_aa: CASSPGPGDYEQYF
cdr3_nt: TGTGCCAGCAGCCCGGGACCCGGGGACTACGAGCAGTACTTC
j_call: TRBJ2-7
clone_size: once
d_call: .
v_call: TRBV11-3

cdr3_aa: CASSEGLSTGELFF
cdr3_nt: TGCGCCAGCAGCGAGGGACTTTCCACCGGGGAGCTGTTTTTT
j_call: TRBJ2-2
clone_size: .
d_call: .
v_call: TRBV5-1

cdr3_aa: CASSYSGGELDTQYF
cdr3_nt: TGTGCTAGCAGTTATAGCGGGGGCGAACTGGATACGCAGTATTTT
j_call: TRBJ2-3
clone_size: once
d_call: TRBD2
v_call: TRBV7-7

cdr3_aa: CASSREGQGKQYF
cdr3_nt: TGTGCCAGCAGCCGAGAGGGACAGGGGAAGCAGTACTTC
j_call: TRBJ2-7
clone_size: .
d_call: TRBD1
v_call: TRBV7-9

cdr3_aa: CASSPRGRGYTGELFF
cdr3_nt: TGTGCCAGCAGCCCCCGGGGGCGGGGGTACACCGGGGAGCTGTTTTTT
j_call: TRBJ2-2
clone_size: few
d_call: .
v_call: TRBV28

cdr3_aa: CATSIRQEGETQYF
cdr3_nt: TGTGCCACCAGCATTCGGCAGGAGGGCGAGACCCAGTACTTC
j_call: TRBJ2-5
clone_size: once
d_call: .
v_call: TRBV15

cdr3_aa: CASSVDGETPLHF
cdr3_nt: TGTGCCAGCAGCGTAGACGGGGAGACACCCCTCCACTTT
j_call: TRBJ1-6
clone_size: .
d_call: .
v_call: TRBV9

cdr3_aa: CASSYGQGRLGTEAFF
cdr3_nt: TGTGCCAGCAGTTACGGACAGGGGCGGTTGGGCACTGAAGCTTTCTTT
j_call: TRBJ1-1
clone_size: .
d_call: TRBD1
v_call: TRBV27

cdr3_aa: CASSLEGGSGTEAFF
cdr3_nt: TGTGCCAGCAGCTTGGAAGGGGGTTCAGGCACTGAAGCTTTCTTT
j_call: TRBJ1-1
clone_size: .
d_call: .
v_call: TRBV5-6

cdr3_aa: CASSEGREAGNTIYF
cdr3_nt: TGTGCCAGCAGTGAGGGCAGGGAGGCTGGAAACACCATATATTTT
j_call: TRBJ1-3
clone_size: .
d_call: .
v_call: TRBV6-1

cdr3_aa: CASSDTRGPTEAFF
cdr3_nt: TGTGCCAGCAGTGACACAAGGGGTCCCACTGAAGCTTTCTTT
j_call: TRBJ1-1
clone_size: .
d_call: .
v_call: TRBV6-1

cdr3_aa: CASSDRANQPQHF
cdr3_nt: TGTGCCAGCAGTGACAGGGCAAATCAGCCCCAGCATTTT
j_call: TRBJ1-5
clone_size: .
d_call: .
v_call: TRBV6-4

cdr3_aa: CASSQTANTEAFF
cdr3_nt: TGTGCCAGCAGTCAAACAGCGAACACTGAAGCTTTCTTT
j_call: TRBJ1-1
clone_size: .
d_call: .
v_call: TRBV6-6

cdr3_aa: CASSLEGGEAFF
cdr3_nt: TGTGCCAGCAGCTTAGAGGGTGGGGAAGCTTTCTTT
j_call: TRBJ1-1
clone_size: .
d_call: .
v_call: TRBV7-9

cdr3_aa: CASSPTGTAPVEQFF
cdr3_nt: TGTGCCAGCAGCCCAACCGGGACAGCTCCTGTTGAGCAGTTCTTC
j_call: TRBJ2-1
clone_size: .
d_call: TRBD1
v_call: TRBV5-6

cdr3_aa: CASPGQGATTTQYTEAFF
cdr3_nt: TGTGCCAGTCCGGGACAGGGGGCCACCACTACTCAGTACACTGAAGCTTTCTTT
j_call: TRBJ1-1
clone_size: .
d_call: TRBD1
v_call: TRBV2

cdr3_aa: CASSFLYLGSYNEQFF
cdr3_nt: TGTGCCAGCAGTTTCTTATACTTAGGGTCCTACAATGAGCAGTTCTTC
j_call: TRBJ2-1
clone_size: .
d_call: .
v_call: TRBV6-5

cdr3_aa: CASSGLSTEAFF
cdr3_nt: TGTGCCAGCTCAGGGTTGAGTACTGAAGCTTTCTTT
j_call: TRBJ1-1
clone_size: .
d_call: .
v_call: TRBV11-2

cdr3_aa: CASSELSGGRTDTQYF
cdr3_nt: TGTGCCAGCAGCGAACTGAGCGGGGGGCGCACAGATACGCAGTATTTT
j_call: TRBJ2-3
clone_size: .
d_call: TRBD2
v_call: TRBV11-2

cdr3_aa: CASSRSGGLGEKLFF
cdr3_nt: TGTGCCAGCAGTCGATCAGGGGGTTTAGGTGAAAAACTGTTTTTT
j_call: TRBJ1-4
clone_size: .
d_call: TRBD1
v_call: TRBV6-5

cdr3_aa: CASSLGGPGELFF
cdr3_nt: TGTGCCAGCAGCTTGGGGGGCCCCGGGGAGCTGTTTTTT
j_call: TRBJ2-2
clone_size: .
d_call: .
v_call: TRBV5-6

cdr3_aa: CASSLGREYDEQYF
cdr3_nt: TGTGCCAGCAGCTTGGGACGAGAGTACGATGAGCAGTACTTC
j_call: TRBJ2-7
clone_size: .
d_call: .
v_call: TRBV5-4

cdr3_aa: CAISGQGESYEQYF
cdr3_nt: TGTGCCATCAGTGGGCAGGGGGAGTCCTACGAGCAGTACTTC
j_call: TRBJ2-7
clone_size: .
d_call: TRBD1
v_call: TRBV10-3

cdr3_aa: CASSSGFNTEAFF
cdr3_nt: TGTGCCAGTAGTTCCGGGTTCAACACTGAAGCTTTCTTT
j_call: TRBJ1-1
clone_size: .
d_call: .
v_call: TRBV19

cdr3_aa: CAISDDRETDTQYF
cdr3_nt: TGTGCCATCAGTGATGACAGGGAGACAGATACGCAGTATTTT
j_call: TRBJ2-3
clone_size: .
d_call: TRBD1
v_call: TRBV10-3

cdr3_aa: CASSDGDTGELFF
cdr3_nt: TGTGCCAGCAGTGACGGGGACACCGGGGAGCTGTTTTTT
j_call: TRBJ2-2
clone_size: .
d_call: .
v_call: TRBV6-4

cdr3_aa: CASTGRTDRNTGELFF
cdr3_nt: TGTGCCAGCACCGGCAGGACAGACCGCAACACCGGGGAGCTGTTTTTT
j_call: TRBJ2-2
clone_size: .
d_call: .
v_call: TRBV2

cdr3_aa: CASSYTWGSNQPQHF
cdr3_nt: TGTGCCAGCAGTTACACCTGGGGGAGCAATCAGCCCCAGCATTTT
j_call: TRBJ1-5
clone_size: .
d_call: .
v_call: TRBV6-6

cdr3_aa: CASTAGQVFTEAFF
cdr3_nt: TGTGCCAGCACCGCGGGACAGGTATTCACTGAAGCTTTCTTT
j_call: TRBJ1-1
clone_size: .
d_call: TRBD1
v_call: TRBV6-5

cdr3_aa: CASTKDRGTRDVQFF
cdr3_nt: TGTGCCAGCACAAAAGACAGGGGAACACGGGACGTGCAGTTCTTC
j_call: TRBJ2-1
clone_size: .
d_call: .
v_call: TRBV21-1

cdr3_aa: CASSPGTGFGQSPLHF
cdr3_nt: TGTGCCAGCAGCCCAGGGACAGGGTTCGGTCAATCACCCCTCCACTTT
j_call: TRBJ1-6
clone_size: .
d_call: TRBD1
v_call: TRBV7-6

cdr3_aa: CASRGDDRGNTIYF
cdr3_nt: TGTGCCAGCAGGGGGGACGACAGAGGAAACACCATATATTTT
j_call: TRBJ1-3
clone_size: .
d_call: .
v_call: TRBV11-2

cdr3_aa: CASSLRTGASEQYF
cdr3_nt: TGTGCCAGCAGCCTGAGGACAGGTGCATCCGAGCAGTACTTC
j_call: TRBJ2-7
clone_size: .
d_call: TRBD1
v_call: TRBV13

cdr3_aa: CAWSVGQGRNQPQHF
cdr3_nt: TGTGCCTGGAGTGTTGGTCAGGGGAGAAATCAGCCCCAGCATTTT
j_call: TRBJ1-5
clone_size: .
d_call: .
v_call: TRBV30

cdr3_aa: CASHKVGEVVTDEQFF
cdr3_nt: TGTGCCAGCCATAAGGTGGGGGAGGTGGTGACGGATGAGCAGTTCTTC
j_call: TRBJ2-1
clone_size: .
d_call: .
v_call: TRBV27

cdr3_aa: CASSPTGNTEAFF
cdr3_nt: TGTGCCAGCAGCCCGACAGGGAACACTGAAGCTTTCTTT
j_call: TRBJ1-1
clone_size: .
d_call: .
v_call: TRBV28

cdr3_aa: CASSYKGHGYTF
cdr3_nt: TGTGCCAGCAGTTATAAGGGGCATGGCTACACCTTC
j_call: TRBJ1-2
clone_size: .
d_call: .
v_call: TRBV6-5

cdr3_aa: CASSLFAGYGYTF
cdr3_nt: TGTGCCAGCAGTTTATTTGCGGGGTATGGCTACACCTTC
j_call: TRBJ1-2
clone_size: .
d_call: .
v_call: TRBV27